The rows below give T cell receptor beta chains drawn from one sample of a study of cytomegalovirus exposure and HLA in healthy donors. Here immunoSEQ multiplex PCR was the method, and the copy in TCRdb shows in-frame clones only, minus some. The table has 57,000 or so clones, about 81% seen once; the top ten hold 45% to 60%. The sample was PBMCs. All receptors come from a man in his fifties in good health and CMV-seropositive. Each CDR3 is given with its conserved first and last residue. D genes are given only for firm matches. The listing skips clone size in some rows; elsewhere it reads once, few, many or a size class.

D	J	size	V	DNA	CDR3
NA	TRBJ2-3	few	TRBV7-8	TGTGCCAGCAGCTTCCCCCGGGACGGCGGGGCAGATACGCAGTATTTT	CASSFPRDGGADTQYF
NA	TRBJ1-4	NA	TRBV19	TGTGCCAGTAGTATAGGGCGCCGGGGAAATGAAAAACTGTTTTTT	CASSIGRRGNEKLFF
NA	TRBJ2-6	NA	TRBV7-3	TGTGCCAGCAGCTCGGGTCCCTCTGGGGCCAACGTCCTGACTTTC	CASSSGPSGANVLTF
NA	TRBJ2-2	few	TRBV7-8	TGTGCCAGCAGCTTGGGGGGGAACACCGGGGAGCTGTTTTTT	CASSLGGNTGELFF
NA	TRBJ1-2	NA	TRBV5-1	TGCGCCAGCAGCTTGGAGTTACGCCAGGACTATGGCTACACCTTC	CASSLELRQDYGYTF
NA	TRBJ2-5	NA	TRBV21-1	TGTGCCAGCAGCGACAGGGGCGAGGAGACCCAGTACTTC	CASSDRGEETQYF
NA	TRBJ1-1	once	TRBV7-7	TGTGCTAGCAGCCGACAGGCCAACACTGAAGCTTTCTTT	CASSRQANTEAFF
TRBD1	TRBJ2-7	once	TRBV7-3	TGTGCCAGCAGCTCACAGGGGTCCGGCTACGAGCAGTACTTC	CASSSQGSGYEQYF
TRBD2	TRBJ2-1	NA	TRBV5-6	TGTGCCAGCAGCCACCTTAGCGGGGCCCCGTACAATGAGCAGTTCTTC	CASSHLSGAPYNEQFF
TRBD1	TRBJ1-1	once	TRBV6-5	TGTGCCAGCAGTCCGGGACAGGGAGAAGCTTTCTTT	CASSPGQGEAFF
TRBD1	TRBJ1-2	NA	TRBV28	TGTGCCAGCAGTCAGGGGGCTATCTATGGCTACACCTTC	CASSQGAIYGYTF
TRBD1	TRBJ1-3	NA	TRBV6-1	TGTGCCAGTATACAGGGGAGCTCTGGAAACACCATATATTTT	CASIQGSSGNTIYF
TRBD1	TRBJ1-1	NA	TRBV29-1	TGCAGCGTTGACCTACAGGGGGTAAGGTACACTGAAGCTTTCTTT	CSVDLQGVRYTEAFF
TRBD1	TRBJ1-1	few	TRBV7-2	TGTGCCAGCAGCAAATTGACAGGGAGGAGCACTGAAGCTTTCTTT	CASSKLTGRSTEAFF
TRBD1	TRBJ1-1	once	TRBV2	TGTGCCAGCAGTCAGGGGGTTGGGACTGAAGCTTTCTTT	CASSQGVGTEAFF
TRBD2	TRBJ2-1	few	TRBV27	TGTGCCAGCAGTTTATATAGTTTAGTGAGCGGGACCTCCTACAATGAGCAGTTCTTC	CASSLYSLVSGTSYNEQFF
TRBD2	TRBJ2-7	NA	TRBV11-3	TGTGCCAGCAGCTTAGCTGGTAGCGGGACTAACAACGAGCAGTACTTC	CASSLAGSGTNNEQYF
TRBD1	TRBJ2-5	few	TRBV5-1	TGCGCCAGCAGAGAACAGGGGGCGATTGGCCAAGAGACCCAGTACTTC	CASREQGAIGQETQYF
TRBD1	TRBJ1-1	few	TRBV18	TGTGCCAGCTCACTCCTGGACAGGCGGAACACTGAAGCTTTCTTT	CASSLLDRRNTEAFF
NA	TRBJ1-3	once	TRBV30	TGTGCCTGGAGATCATCCCACTCTGGAAACACCATATATTTT	CAWRSSHSGNTIYF
NA	TRBJ2-1	NA	TRBV11-3	TGTGCCAGCAGCTTAGGCGGGGCCTACAATGAGCAGTTCTTC	CASSLGGAYNEQFF
NA	TRBJ2-4	NA	TRBV14	TGTGCCAGCAGCCCCCGAGGGTACATTCAGTACTTC	CASSPRGYIQYF
TRBD2	TRBJ2-2	NA	TRBV4-3	TGCGCCAGCAGCAGTCAAGCGGGGGGGCGTAGCGGGGAGCTGTTTTTT	CASSSQAGGRSGELFF
TRBD1	TRBJ2-6	NA	TRBV11-1	TGTGCCAGCAGCTCACGGACAGGGGCCCGTTCTGGGGCCAACGTCCTGACTTTC	CASSSRTGARSGANVLTF
NA	TRBJ2-7	NA	TRBV5-6	TGTGCCAGCAGCTTGTTTGACAGAAACTACGAGCAGTACTTC	CASSLFDRNYEQYF
TRBD2	TRBJ2-4	NA	TRBV28	TGTGCCAGCAGTGTAACATCTAGCGGGAGGCGCCTAGCCAAAAACATTCAGTACTTC	CASSVTSSGRRLAKNIQYF
NA	TRBJ2-7	once	TRBV14	TGTGCCAGCAGCCATACCAGGGTAGGCGAGCAGTACTTC	CASSHTRVGEQYF
NA	TRBJ2-6	NA	TRBV28	TGTGCCAGTTGGGAGAGCTCTGGGGCCAACGTCCTGACTTTC	CASWESSGANVLTF
NA	TRBJ1-2	NA	TRBV6-4	TGTGCCAGCAGTAGTTTCCGCGGGGGCGGCTACACCTTC	CASSSFRGGGYTF
NA	TRBJ1-3	NA	TRBV10-3	TGTGCCATCAGTGCCGAGGGCTCTGGAAACACCATATATTTT	CAISAEGSGNTIYF
NA	TRBJ1-3	NA	TRBV7-9	TGTGCCAGCAGCTCCAGGGACAAGGCTGGAAACACCATATATTTT	CASSSRDKAGNTIYF
NA	TRBJ1-2	once	TRBV20-1	TGCAGTGCTCCCGCCGGCTATGGCTACACCTTC	CSAPAGYGYTF
TRBD2	TRBJ2-7	NA	TRBV27	TGTGCCATCAGCCAGGGACTAGCGGGAGCCCGGCCTACCGACGAGCAGTACTTC	CAISQGLAGARPTDEQYF
TRBD1	TRBJ1-2	NA	TRBV15	TGTGCCACAAATGACAGGGATGCAGGCTACACCTTC	CATNDRDAGYTF
TRBD1	TRBJ1-5	NA	TRBV6-1	TGTGCCAGCGGCAGGGGGCAGGAACAGCCCCAGCATTTT	CASGRGQEQPQHF
TRBD2	TRBJ2-3	NA	TRBV27	TGTGCCAGCAGCGGGAGGGCCAGAGATACGCAGTATTTT	CASSGRARDTQYF
TRBD1	TRBJ1-6	NA	TRBV6-5	TGTGCCAGCAGTCCGGACAGGGAGAAGTCACCCCTCCACTTT	CASSPDREKSPLHF
NA	TRBJ2-7	few	TRBV30	TGTGCCTGGACGCCCAGGGCCACTGGCTACGAGCAGTACTTC	CAWTPRATGYEQYF
TRBD1	TRBJ2-7	NA	TRBV7-9	TGTGCCAGCAGCAAGCCGGGACAGGGCCCCGGGGAGCAGTACTTC	CASSKPGQGPGEQYF
TRBD1	TRBJ2-2	NA	TRBV9	TGTGCCAGCAGCGTAGGGACAGGGTCGTCCGGGGAGCTGTTTTTT	CASSVGTGSSGELFF
NA	TRBJ2-7	NA	TRBV11-2	TGTGCCAGCAGCTTAGGGTCGCGGTCCTACGAGCAGTACTTC	CASSLGSRSYEQYF
TRBD2	TRBJ2-3	NA	TRBV7-2	TGTGCCAGCAGCCCGGGACGGGGGGGCACAGATACGCAGTATTTT	CASSPGRGGTDTQYF
NA	TRBJ2-1	few	TRBV4-3	TGCGCCAGCAGCCACGATACGATCGTACTCATCTCCAATGAGCAGTTCTTC	CASSHDTIVLISNEQFF
TRBD1	TRBJ2-1	NA	TRBV6-6	TGTGCCAGCAGTTACTCGACAGGGATTGGAGTCAATGAGCAGTTCTTC	CASSYSTGIGVNEQFF
NA	TRBJ2-3	NA	TRBV28	TGTGCCAGCAGCCCGGTTACGAGCACAGATACGCAGTATTTT	CASSPVTSTDTQYF
TRBD2	TRBJ2-7	NA	TRBV11-2	TGTGCCAGCAGCAAGGGACTAGCCGGATACGAGCAGTACTTC	CASSKGLAGYEQYF
TRBD1	TRBJ2-3	once	TRBV6-5	TGTGCCAGCAGTTTGTCCGGGACAGGGGCGGCAGATACGCAGTATTTT	CASSLSGTGAADTQYF
NA	TRBJ2-3	once	TRBV12-2	TGTGCAAGTCGCTTAGCGTTGATCTCGCTAGCGGGATTTCCAGATACGCAGTATTTT	CASRLALISLAGFPDTQYF
TRBD1	TRBJ2-7	few	TRBV13	TGTGCCAGCAGCTCCCTCGGACAGGGGGGGGTCGAGCAGTACTTC	CASSSLGQGGVEQYF
TRBD2	TRBJ2-6	NA	TRBV29-1	TGCAGGACTAGCGGGAGATCTGGGGCCAACGTCCTGACTTTC	CRTSGRSGANVLTF
NA	TRBJ1-1	NA	TRBV21-1	TGTGCCAGCACCACAGGGCAGCCCCATAACACTGAAGCTTTCTTT	CASTTGQPHNTEAFF
TRBD2	TRBJ2-2	NA	TRBV23-1	TGCGCCAGCACCGTGGGGACTAGCGGGGAGAACACCGGGGAGCTGTTTTTT	CASTVGTSGENTGELFF
TRBD2	TRBJ2-3	NA	TRBV28	TGTGCCAGCAGTTTTTCCCCGGGACTAGGGTCATTGGTGGATACGCAGTATTTT	CASSFSPGLGSLVDTQYF
NA	TRBJ2-1	NA	TRBV7-2	TGTGCCAGCAGCCGTCGACTCGGGAGCTCCTACAATGAGCAGTTCTTC	CASSRRLGSSYNEQFF
TRBD2	TRBJ2-7	NA	TRBV2	TGTGCCAGCAGTGCACGGACTAGCGGTTCCTACGAGCAGTACTTC	CASSARTSGSYEQYF
NA	TRBJ1-4	NA	TRBV28	TGTGCCAGCAGTCCCCCAAAGGGGATGCGGGAAAAACTGTTTTTT	CASSPPKGMREKLFF
NA	TRBJ2-3	NA	TRBV15	TGTGCCACCAGCAGAGATATCGCAGATACGCAGTATTTT	CATSRDIADTQYF
TRBD2	TRBJ2-7	NA	TRBV11-2	TGTGCCAGCAGCTTTAGCGGGAATCAATACGAGCAGTACTTC	CASSFSGNQYEQYF